The next 30 T cell receptor beta chains were all read from a single sample in a study of T cells in Graves' hyperthyroidism and ophthalmopathy. From RNA transcripts, TCR beta CDR3 regions were amplified. The TCR CDR3 was amplified in a first-round RT-PCR using the HTBI primer set. TCRdb called the multiplex PCR reads again in MiXCR, with one record for every CDR3 protein. The sample lists 250,000 to 300,000 distinct CDR3 sequences, about an eighth seen once, with roughly 8.5% in the top ten. The source material was blood. All receptors derive from a young woman with Graves' hyperthyroidism that later progressed to Graves' ophthalmopathy.

The chain joins TRBV5-6 to TRBJ1-4; 7 nucleotides agree with TRBD1. The V segment lost 4 bases and the J segment 4 bases; nucleotides outside the gene matches: 13. Germline V CDR1 and CDR2: SGHDT, YYEEEE. The CDR3 is made up of 17 amino acids. The CDR3 region is CASSRTGIAFRNEKLFF. The CDR3 DNA follows: TGTGCCAGCAGCCGGACAGGAATCGCCTTCCGTAATGAAAAACTGTTTTTT.

This clonotype was seen ten or more times. The V call is TRBV20-1, the J call TRBJ2-7, with D uncertain. The CDR3 totals 14 residues. The germline V gene has CDR1 DFQATT and CDR2 SNEGSKA (reference sequence). The V and J ends lost 2 bases and 0 bases respectively, with 11 bases between them. CDR3 nucleotide sequence: TGCAGTGCTAGACGATCCTCCTCCTCCTACGAGCAGTACTTC. It yields the protein CSARRSSSSYEQYF.

This clonotype was recorded at least ten times. This chain connects TRBV6-5 to TRBJ1-1; D is unresolved. This CDR3 comprises 13 residues. Trimming left V 0 bases short and J 10 bases short, with 12 bases between. The germline V gene has CDR1 MNHEY and CDR2 SVGAGI. The CDR3 nucleotides are TGTGCCAGCAGTTACTCGCCGACCGAGAGAGCTTTCTTT. Encoded protein: CASSYSPTERAFF.

This clonotype was seen at least ten times. The chain links TRBV3-1 to TRBJ2-7; D possibly corresponds to TRBD1 (5 bases). Germline V gene data show CDR1 as LGHDT and CDR2 as YNNKEL (reference sequence). The CDR3 has 17 residues. The V gene lost 5 bases and the J gene lost 2 bases, with 22 bases spanning the gap. CDR3 residues: CASSGRSSEGATYEQYF. The DNA of the CDR3 is TGTGCCAGCAGCGGAAGATCGTCCGAAGGGGCAACCTACGAGCAGTACTTC.

CDR3 nucleotide sequence: TGTGCCAGCAGCTACATCCCGGGACATTATTTTAGCAATCAGCCCCAGCATTTT. Translating gives CASSYIPGHYFSNQPQHF. This rearrangement joins TRBV7-3 to TRBJ1-5; D might be TRBD1 (6 bases). Trimming took 4 bases from V and 0 from J, leaving 19 bases between them. Germline CDR1 and CDR2: SGHTA and FQGTGA. CDR3 size: 18 residues.

This clonotype was observed at least ten times. This sequence joins TRBV13 and TRBJ1-1; D is uncertain. The ends were cut back, 3 bases at V and 1 base at J, with 9 bases in the middle. The CDR3 totals 14 residues. CDR1 PRHDT and CDR2 FYEKMQ come from the germline V gene (reference sequence). CDR3 nucleotides: TGTGCCAGCAGCTTTAGGACGGAGAACACTGAAGCTTTCTTT. Amino acids: CASSFRTENTEAFF. The whole variable domain, filled in from reference TRBV13 and TRBJ1-1, reads AAGVIQSPRHLIKEKRETATLKCYPIPRHDTVYWYQQGPGQDPQFLISFYEKMQSDKGSIPDRFSAQQFSDYHSELNMSSLELGDSALYFCASSFRTENTEAFFGQGTRLTVV.

This clonotype was counted many times. The chain has TRBV2 and TRBJ2-3; 7 bases agree with TRBD1. Germline CDR1 is SNHLY and CDR2 is FYNNEI. After removal of 4 bases from V and 2 bases from J, the junction contained 6 bases not matched to a gene. The CDR3 spans 15 residues. The CDR3 spells CASSVEQGITDTQYF. The CDR3 DNA is TGTGCCAGCAGTGTAGAACAGGGGATCACAGATACGCAGTATTTT.

The sample holds many counts of this clonotype. The chain has TRBV6-5 and TRBJ2-7; 8 bases are a match to TRBD2. Germline trimming cut 0 bases from V and 0 bases from J; bases unmatched to any gene: 7. Germline V gene data show CDR1 as MNHEY and CDR2 as SVGAGI. The CDR3 sequence is 17 residues long. CDR3 residues: CASSYSLTGTSSYEQYF. CDR3 sequence (DNA): TGTGCCAGCAGTTACTCCCTGACCGGGACTAGCTCCTACGAGCAGTACTTC.

V gene TRBV5-1 combines with J gene TRBJ2-3; TRBD2 agrees at 13 bases. Germline-derived CDR1 and CDR2 are SGHRS and YFSETQ. The CDR3 is 17 residues long. V gave up 4 bases and J gave up 2 bases; unmatched junction bases: 7. The CDR3 coding sequence is TGCGCCAGCAGCCCACTAGCGGGAGGGCGGAACACAGATACGCAGTATTTT. Translating gives CASSPLAGGRNTDTQYF.

Ten or more counts support this clonotype. The V call is TRBV5-1, the J call TRBJ1-5; weak D call: TRBD1 (6 bases). Trimming pared 1 base from V and 3 bases from J, leaving 14 bases between. Germline values: CDR1 SGHRS, CDR2 YFSETQ. This CDR3 has 16 residues. The CDR3 loop is CASSLSGDEVNQPQHF. The CDR3 region has the DNA TGCGCCAGCAGCTTGTCAGGGGACGAGGTCAATCAGCCCCAGCATTTT.

This clonotype has a count of ten or more. The V gene is TRBV18, the J gene TRBJ2-5; D unresolved. V lost 3 bases and J 1 base, leaving 9 bases between the germline ends. This CDR3 contains 14 residues. CDR1 and CDR2 from the germline V gene are KGHSH and LQKENI. The CDR3 is CASSPRMGQETQYF. The CDR3 DNA is TGTGCCAGCTCACCGCGGATGGGCCAAGAGACCCAGTACTTC.

The rearrangement uses TRBV2 and TRBJ2-2; D not certain. The germline V and J ends were trimmed by 0 bases and 6 bases, with 17 bases remaining between them. Germline V gives CDR1 SNHLY, CDR2 FYNNEI. The CDR3 runs 17 residues. CDR3 residues: CASSEAIIRRNAGELFF. The CDR3 region has the DNA TGTGCCAGCAGTGAAGCTATAATCCGGCGTAACGCCGGGGAGCTGTTTTTT. The variable domain in full, completed from reference TRBV2 and TRBJ2-2, reads EPEVTQTPSHQVTQMGQEVILRCVPISNHLYFYWYRQILGQKVEFLVSFYNNEISEKSEIFDDQFSVERPDGSNFTLKIRSTKLEDSAMYFCASSEAIIRRNAGELFFGEGSRLTVL.

This clonotype appeared many times. V gene TRBV3-1 combines with J gene TRBJ2-1; D possibly matches TRBD1 or TRBD2 (6 bases each). The CDR3 contains 16 residues. Per germline, CDR1 LGHDT and CDR2 YNNKEL (reference sequence). V lost 5 bases, J lost 8 bases, and 22 bases lay in between. The CDR3 sequence is CASSESPGALNDEQFF. CDR3 in DNA: TGTGCCAGCAGCGAATCCCCGGGGGCACTTAATGATGAGCAGTTCTTC.

The chain has TRBV30 and TRBJ2-3, with TRBD2 matching 12 bases. This CDR3 spans 15 amino acids. In germline, CDR1 is GTSNPN, CDR2 SVGIG (reference sequence). Unmatched junction bases numbered 1, after V lost 1 base and J lost 2 bases. The CDR3 loop is CAWSGTSGTTDTQYF. CDR3 in DNA: TGTGCCTGGAGTGGGACTAGCGGGACCACAGATACGCAGTATTTT. Complete variable domain (other parts from reference TRBV30 and TRBJ2-3): SQTIHQWPATLVQPVGSPLSLECTVEGTSNPNLYWYRQAAGRGLQLLFYSVGIGQISSEVPQNLSASRPQDRQFILSSKKLLLSDSGFYLCAWSGTSGTTDTQYFGPGTRLTVL.

This clonotype has more than one count but fewer than ten. The chain joins TRBV27 to TRBJ2-3, with TRBD2 matching 7 bases. J gave up 6 bases and V 5 bases, and 8 bases lay outside the gene matches. The CDR3 is 14 amino acids. CDR1 MNHEY and CDR2 SMNVEV come from the germline V gene (reference sequence). In DNA, the CDR3 is TGTGCCAGCAGTCCCTTGGGGGGGTTGGATACGCAGTATTTT. Its translation is CASSPLGGLDTQYF.

This clonotype has at least ten counts. This chain connects TRBV20-1 to TRBJ2-7; a weak D match, TRBD1 (5 bases). There are 14 residues in the CDR3. Germline V gene data show CDR1 as DFQATT and CDR2 as SNEGSKA (reference sequence). Trimming left V 6 bases short and J 5 bases short, with 20 bases between. The CDR3 reads CSAFDPGIVDEQYF. The DNA for the CDR3 is TGCAGTGCCTTCGACCCAGGGATCGTGGACGAGCAGTACTTC.

The chain combines TRBV20-1 with TRBJ1-2; the D gene is possibly TRBD1 (5 bases). This CDR3 is built from 14 residues. The V gene's germline CDR1 is DFQATT and CDR2 SNEGSKA (reference sequence). Trimming removed 0 bases from V and 8 bases from J, with 16 bases in between. CDR3 amino acids: CSARDLGGGLGYTF. The CDR3 DNA reads TGCAGTGCTAGAGATTTGGGGGGGGGGTTAGGCTACACCTTC.

This clonotype was seen repeatedly, ten times or more. The rearrangement links TRBV2 to TRBJ2-5; possibly TRBD2 for D (6 bases). Trimming took 1 base from V and 5 from J, leaving 14 bases between them. CDR3 length: 15 residues. The V gene's germline CDR1 is SNHLY and CDR2 FYNNEI. This CDR3 is CASSEEGGGGETQYF. CDR3 nucleotides: TGTGCCAGCAGTGAAGAGGGAGGCGGCGGGGAGACCCAGTACTTC.

This clonotype was seen many times. In DNA form, the CDR3 reads TGTGCCAGCAGTTACTCGAGTCCAGGTTCGACAGGGAACCACGAGCAGTACTTC. Protein sequence: CASSYSSPGSTGNHEQYF. V and J are TRBV6-5 and TRBJ2-7; 7 bases line up with TRBD1. Per germline, CDR1 MNHEY and CDR2 SVGAGI. CDR3 length equals 18 residues. V lost 0 bases and J lost 5; bases outside the gene matches: 16.

This clonotype was counted ten times or more. This chain joins TRBV5-1 and TRBJ1-2; the D is unclear. Trimming took off 0 bases at V and 5 bases at J, with 5 bases between the two ends. The CDR3 runs to 12 residues. In germline, CDR1 is SGHRS, CDR2 YFSETQ. The CDR3 DNA follows: TGCGCCAGCAGCTTGGCCGCGTATGGCTACACCTTC. It encodes CASSLAAYGYTF.

This clonotype was recorded at least ten times. This rearrangement joins TRBV5-1 to TRBJ1-5; D is undetermined. Germline V lookup: CDR1 SGHRS, CDR2 YFSETQ. This CDR3 contains 13 residues. Trimming took off 4 bases at V and 4 bases at J, with 9 bases between the two ends. The CDR3 here is CASSLAGNQPQHF. DNA of the CDR3: TGCGCCAGCAGCCTTGCAGGAAATCAGCCCCAGCATTTT.

This clonotype was counted ten times or more. The rearrangement links TRBV20-1 to TRBJ2-2, with TRBD2 matching 14 bases. J was trimmed by 4 bases and V by 2 bases; bases with no gene match: 3. The CDR3 extends over 16 amino acids. Per the germline V gene, CDR1 is DFQATT and CDR2 is SNEGSKA (reference sequence). CDR3 protein: CSARIGTSGSTGELFF. In nucleotides, the CDR3 is TGCAGTGCTAGAATAGGGACTAGCGGGAGCACCGGGGAGCTGTTTTTT.

This chain joins TRBV12-5 and TRBJ2-1; 7 bases agree with TRBD1. V shed 1 base, J shed 10 bases, and the junction held 13 bases outside the gene matches. The germline V gene encodes CDR1 LGHNT and CDR2 FRNRAP. CDR3 size: 16 residues. The CDR3 DNA follows: TGTGCTAGTGGTTTGGGGGGACCAGACAGGGTCTGGGAGCAGTTCTTC. As protein: CASGLGGPDRVWEQFF. Full variable domain (remainder filled in from reference TRBV12-5 and TRBJ2-1): DARVTQTPRHKVTEMGQEVTMRCQPILGHNTVFWYRQTMMQGLELLAYFRNRAPLDDSGMPKDRFSAEMPDATLATLKIQPSEPRDSAVYFCASGLGGPDRVWEQFFGPGTRLTVL.

This clonotype was seen repeatedly, ten times or more. V usage is TRBV20-1 and J usage is TRBJ1-4; 10 nucleotides agree with TRBD1. The length of the CDR3 is 13 residues. CDR1 and CDR2 from the germline V gene are DFQATT and SNEGSKA (reference sequence). V shed 5 bases and J 10 bases; nucleotides not matched to a gene: 7. CDR3 nucleotide sequence: TGCAGTGCTTTGGGACAGGGGTCTGGAAAACTGTTTTTT. It encodes CSALGQGSGKLFF.

This clonotype showed up many times. The chain carries TRBV24-1 and TRBJ1-2; D is ambiguous. V lost 5 bases and J lost 8, with 14 bases in between. The CDR3 covers 13 residues. Germline-derived CDR1 and CDR2 are KGHDR and SFDVKD. This CDR3 reads CATSAFGGGGYTF. The CDR3, as DNA: TGTGCCACCAGTGCCTTTGGAGGAGGGGGCTACACCTTC.

The CDR3 is CASSPWTGSTGELFF. The DNA for the CDR3 is TGTGCCAGCTCACCCTGGACAGGGAGCACCGGGGAGCTGTTTTTT. The genes are TRBV28 and TRBJ2-2; 8 bases are shared with TRBD1. The V and J ends lost 8 bases and 4 bases, in that order; junction bases with no gene match: 9. The CDR3 runs to 15 residues. Germline values: CDR1 MDHEN, CDR2 SYDVKM. The variable domain in full, completed from reference TRBV28 and TRBJ2-2, reads DVKVTQSSRYLVKRTGEKVFLECVQDMDHENMFWYRQDPGLGLRLIYFSYDVKMKEKGDIPEGYSVSREKKERFSLILESASTNQTSMYLCASSPWTGSTGELFFGEGSRLTVL.

This chain links TRBV3-1 with TRBJ2-1; 16 bases fit TRBD2. Germline values: CDR1 LGHDT, CDR2 YNNKEL (reference sequence). Trimming cost V 4 bases and J 7 bases; bases outside gene matches: 7. The CDR3 runs to 17 residues. The chain's CDR3 is CASSRGTSGRGSNEQFF. The CDR3 DNA reads as TGTGCCAGCAGCCGAGGGACTAGCGGGAGGGGTTCAAATGAGCAGTTCTTC.

This clonotype was seen ten or more times. This sequence joins TRBV10-3 and TRBJ2-6; the D gene is possibly TRBD1 (6 bases). The V end lost 1 base, the J end lost 14 bases, and 18 bases lay between the germline ends. This CDR3 region has 15 residues. Per germline, CDR1 ENHRY and CDR2 SYGVKD. This CDR3 reads CAISELSRTDDILTF. In DNA, the CDR3 is TGTGCCATCAGTGAGTTAAGTAGGACAGATGACATCCTGACTTTC.

This clonotype was detected many times. This rearrangement joins TRBV7-9 to TRBJ1-2; D may be TRBD1 (5 bases). The germline V and J ends were trimmed by 3 bases and 13 bases, with 15 bases remaining between them. The length of the CDR3 is 12 residues. The germline V gene encodes CDR1 SEHNR and CDR2 FQNEAQ (reference sequence). This chain's CDR3 is CASSFPEAGPTF. The CDR3 coding sequence is TGTGCCAGCAGCTTCCCAGAGGCAGGGCCCACCTTC.

This clonotype was recorded many times. The chain uses TRBV27 and TRBJ2-7; TRBD2 agrees at 7 bases. The CDR3 covers 12 residues. V lost 3 bases and J lost 6; bases outside the gene matches: 2. CDR1 and CDR2 (germline): MNHEY, SMNVEV (reference sequence). The chain's CDR3 is CASSFPGGEQYF. As DNA, the CDR3 is TGTGCCAGCAGTTTTCCGGGGGGCGAGCAGTACTTC.